This is a list of T cell receptor beta chains from one sample in a study of T cells in Graves' hyperthyroidism and ophthalmopathy. TCRdb passed the multiplex PCR reads through MiXCR, listing each CDR3 protein once. The sample holds around 280,000 distinct CDR3 sequences, around 15% seen once. Sequenced sample: blood. The receptors originated from a woman aged 40 to 50 with Graves' hyperthyroidism. Each CDR3 is given with its conserved first and last residue. Fields, in order: V gene, D gene, clone size, J gene, CDR3 protein, CDR3 DNA. D genes are given only for firm matches. A row's size may be missing; if present it is once, few, many or a size class.

v_gene: TRBV19; d_gene: TRBD2; abundance: few; j_gene: TRBJ2-4; CDR3aa: CASMGGGTSGLENIQYF; CDR3nt: TGTGCCAGTATGGGAGGCGGGACTAGCGGTTTGGAAAACATTCAGTACTTC
v_gene: TRBV28; d_gene: .; abundance: many; j_gene: TRBJ1-6; CDR3aa: CASSSRVPGSPLHF; CDR3nt: TGTGCCAGCAGTTCAAGGGTTCCAGGATCACCCCTCCACTTT
v_gene: TRBV4-2; d_gene: .; abundance: .; j_gene: TRBJ2-1; CDR3aa: CASSPDNRYNEQFF; CDR3nt: TGTGCCAGCAGCCCCGATAACCGGTACAATGAGCAGTTCTTC
v_gene: TRBV28; d_gene: .; abundance: many; j_gene: TRBJ2-7; CDR3aa: CASSLRGGEQYF; CDR3nt: TGTGCCAGCAGTCTAAGGGGTGGCGAGCAGTACTTC
v_gene: TRBV6-1; d_gene: .; abundance: many; j_gene: TRBJ1-3; CDR3aa: CASRTLDSGNTIYF; CDR3nt: TGTGCCAGCAGAACCTTAGACTCTGGAAACACCATATATTTT
v_gene: TRBV12-3/TRBV12-4; d_gene: .; abundance: many; j_gene: TRBJ2-3; CDR3aa: CASRPSTSTIANTQYF; CDR3nt: TGTGCCAGCAGACCCTCCACTAGCACAATTGCAAATACGCAGTATTTT
v_gene: TRBV20-1; d_gene: TRBD2; abundance: many; j_gene: TRBJ2-3; CDR3aa: CSAWASGPDTQYF; CDR3nt: TGCAGTGCGTGGGCTAGCGGCCCGGATACGCAGTATTTT
v_gene: TRBV9; d_gene: TRBD2; abundance: many; j_gene: TRBJ2-5; CDR3aa: CASSVGSGGGETQYF; CDR3nt: TGTGCCAGCAGCGTAGGATCGGGAGGAGGTGAGACCCAGTACTTC
v_gene: TRBV10-3; d_gene: .; abundance: .; j_gene: TRBJ2-3; CDR3aa: CAIRETGPTDTQYF; CDR3nt: TGTGCCATCAGAGAGACAGGACCCACAGATACGCAGTATTTT
v_gene: TRBV11-1; d_gene: .; abundance: many; j_gene: TRBJ2-1; CDR3aa: CASSDGGNEQFF; CDR3nt: TGTGCCAGCAGCGACGGGGGCAATGAGCAGTTCTTC
v_gene: TRBV19; d_gene: .; abundance: .; j_gene: TRBJ2-1; CDR3aa: CASSIGQGSYNEQFF; CDR3nt: TGTGCCAGTAGTATTGGCCAGGGCTCCTACAATGAGCAGTTCTTC
v_gene: TRBV11-1; d_gene: .; abundance: many; j_gene: TRBJ2-3; CDR3aa: CASSSRDSTDTQYF; CDR3nt: TGTGCCAGCAGCTCTAGGGACAGCACAGATACGCAGTATTTT
v_gene: TRBV6-5; d_gene: .; abundance: few; j_gene: TRBJ2-1; CDR3aa: CASSYSPSVDNEQFF; CDR3nt: TGTGCCAGCAGTTACTCGCCCAGCGTAGACAATGAGCAGTTCTTC
v_gene: TRBV20-1; d_gene: TRBD1; abundance: many; j_gene: TRBJ2-5; CDR3aa: CSATPTGDQETQYF; CDR3nt: TGCAGTGCTACCCCGACAGGGGACCAAGAGACCCAGTACTTC
v_gene: TRBV10-3; d_gene: .; abundance: many; j_gene: TRBJ2-3; CDR3aa: CAISDSTDTQYF; CDR3nt: TGTGCCATCAGTGACAGCACAGATACGCAGTATTTT
v_gene: TRBV7-8; d_gene: TRBD1; abundance: many; j_gene: TRBJ1-5; CDR3aa: CASAGTGGSNQPQHF; CDR3nt: TGTGCCAGCGCGGGAACAGGGGGAAGCAATCAGCCCCAGCATTTT
v_gene: TRBV28; d_gene: .; abundance: .; j_gene: TRBJ2-7; CDR3aa: CASSFGVGEQYF; CDR3nt: TGTGCCAGCAGTTTCGGAGTCGGGGAGCAGTACTTC
v_gene: TRBV12-3/TRBV12-4; d_gene: TRBD2; abundance: many; j_gene: TRBJ2-2; CDR3aa: CASSPGLAGGPGTGELFF; CDR3nt: TGTGCCAGCAGCCCAGGACTAGCGGGAGGGCCCGGCACCGGGGAGCTGTTTTTT
v_gene: TRBV5-6; d_gene: .; abundance: once; j_gene: TRBJ2-5; CDR3aa: CAGSFSGMETQYF; CDR3nt: TGTGCCGGCAGCTTTTCAGGGATGGAGACCCAGTACTTC
v_gene: TRBV2; d_gene: .; abundance: many; j_gene: TRBJ2-1; CDR3aa: CASRGGTAYNEQFF; CDR3nt: TGTGCCAGCAGAGGCGGGACTGCCTACAATGAGCAGTTCTTC
v_gene: TRBV29-1; d_gene: TRBD2; abundance: many; j_gene: TRBJ2-1; CDR3aa: CSGLSNLAGLYNEQFF; CDR3nt: TGCAGCGGCCTCTCAAACCTAGCGGGGCTGTACAATGAGCAGTTCTTC
v_gene: TRBV7-2; d_gene: TRBD2; abundance: .; j_gene: TRBJ2-2; CDR3aa: CASSLRGTSGNTGELFF; CDR3nt: TGTGCCAGCAGCCTCCGAGGGACTAGCGGCAACACCGGGGAGCTGTTTTTT
v_gene: TRBV3-1; d_gene: .; abundance: many; j_gene: TRBJ2-5; CDR3aa: CASSQLWSSAQYF; CDR3nt: TGTGCCAGCAGCCAACTCTGGAGTTCGGCCCAGTACTTC
v_gene: TRBV12-3/TRBV12-4; d_gene: .; abundance: many; j_gene: TRBJ2-5; CDR3aa: CASSPDGTRAETQYF; CDR3nt: TGTGCCAGCAGTCCAGACGGGACTCGCGCAGAGACCCAGTACTTC
v_gene: TRBV20-1; d_gene: TRBD2; abundance: once; j_gene: TRBJ2-5; CDR3aa: CSARSGTSGLERLEYF; CDR3nt: TGCAGTGCTAGATCCGGGACTAGCGGCCTAGAGCGACTCGAGTACTTC
v_gene: TRBV7-8; d_gene: .; abundance: .; j_gene: TRBJ1-3; CDR3aa: CASSVTQGAGNTIYF; CDR3nt: TGTGCCAGCAGCGTAACTCAGGGCGCTGGAAACACCATATATTTT
v_gene: TRBV20-1; d_gene: TRBD1; abundance: many; j_gene: TRBJ1-1; CDR3aa: CSARAGQGGTEAFF; CDR3nt: TGCAGTGCTAGAGCCGGACAGGGAGGCACTGAAGCTTTCTTT
v_gene: TRBV7-9; d_gene: TRBD2; abundance: many; j_gene: TRBJ2-2; CDR3aa: CASSLGLAGSGELFF; CDR3nt: TGCGCCAGCAGCTTGGGACTAGCGGGATCCGGGGAGCTGTTTTTT
v_gene: TRBV6-1; d_gene: .; abundance: .; j_gene: TRBJ1-3; CDR3aa: CASLGPSGNTIYF; CDR3nt: TGTGCCTCCCTAGGTCCCTCTGGAAACACCATATATTTT
v_gene: TRBV19; d_gene: .; abundance: many; j_gene: TRBJ1-1; CDR3aa: CASRRQVMNTEAFF; CDR3nt: TGTGCCAGTAGGCGACAGGTCATGAACACTGAAGCTTTCTTT
v_gene: TRBV6-1; d_gene: TRBD2; abundance: many; j_gene: TRBJ2-3; CDR3aa: CASSEGTDWRELGDTQYF; CDR3nt: TGTGCCAGCAGTGAAGGGACCGACTGGCGGGAGCTCGGAGATACGCAGTATTTT
v_gene: TRBV6-1; d_gene: .; abundance: many; j_gene: TRBJ1-1; CDR3aa: CASRTLDRQNTEAFF; CDR3nt: TGTGCCAGCAGGACCCTCGACAGGCAGAACACTGAAGCTTTCTTT
v_gene: TRBV27; d_gene: TRBD1; abundance: many; j_gene: TRBJ1-2; CDR3aa: CASSLGQGAMYGYTF; CDR3nt: TGTGCCAGCAGTTTAGGGCAGGGGGCGATGTATGGCTACACCTTC
v_gene: TRBV6-1; d_gene: .; abundance: many; j_gene: TRBJ2-5; CDR3aa: CASSDAAGETQYF; CDR3nt: TGTGCCAGCAGTGATGCGGCGGGGGAGACCCAGTACTTC
v_gene: TRBV29-1; d_gene: .; abundance: many; j_gene: TRBJ1-1; CDR3aa: CSVELGGGTEAFF; CDR3nt: TGCAGCGTTGAATTAGGGGGAGGCACTGAAGCTTTCTTT
v_gene: TRBV3-1; d_gene: .; abundance: many; j_gene: TRBJ1-2; CDR3aa: CASSQDPRGDGYTF; CDR3nt: TGTGCCAGCAGCCAAGATCCTCGGGGGGATGGCTACACCTTC
v_gene: TRBV12-3/TRBV12-4; d_gene: .; abundance: many; j_gene: TRBJ2-1; CDR3aa: CASSLRWSGNEQFF; CDR3nt: TGTGCCAGCAGTCTCCGGTGGTCTGGCAATGAGCAGTTCTTC
v_gene: TRBV7-3; d_gene: TRBD2; abundance: many; j_gene: TRBJ2-3; CDR3aa: CASSFQRGSTDTQYF; CDR3nt: TGTGCCAGCAGCTTCCAGCGGGGTAGCACAGATACGCAGTATTTT
v_gene: TRBV6-1; d_gene: .; abundance: few; j_gene: TRBJ1-1; CDR3aa: CASRSRWAEAFF; CDR3nt: TGTGCCAGCAGGTCCCGTTGGGCTGAAGCTTTCTTT
v_gene: TRBV29-1; d_gene: .; abundance: many; j_gene: TRBJ2-5; CDR3aa: CSVGQRETQYF; CDR3nt: TGCAGCGTGGGGCAGCGGGAGACCCAGTACTTC
v_gene: TRBV6-1; d_gene: .; abundance: many; j_gene: TRBJ2-7; CDR3aa: CASRDATYEQYF; CDR3nt: TGTGCCAGCCGCGACGCCACCTACGAGCAGTACTTC
v_gene: TRBV7-2; d_gene: .; abundance: many; j_gene: TRBJ2-7; CDR3aa: CASSPSSGGSAIYEQYF; CDR3nt: TGTGCCAGCAGCCCGAGTTCTGGAGGCAGCGCGATCTACGAGCAGTACTTC
v_gene: TRBV28; d_gene: .; abundance: many; j_gene: TRBJ1-2; CDR3aa: CASSLWTVGGIGYTF; CDR3nt: TGTGCCAGCAGTTTATGGACGGTGGGAGGGATCGGCTACACCTTC
v_gene: TRBV10-1; d_gene: .; abundance: .; j_gene: TRBJ2-2; CDR3aa: CASGTLNTGELFF; CDR3nt: TGCGCCAGCGGGACCCTGAACACCGGGGAGCTGTTTTTT